A single sample is the source of the 13 T cell receptor beta chains below, sequenced in a study of OX40 agonist ivuxolimab in advanced cancers. Sequencing was performed with immunoSEQ multiplex PCR; in TCRdb, only in-frame clones are kept and a portion is missing. The repertoire holds some 80,000 clones, with over 75% as singletons. Sequenced material: CD4+ or CD8+ T cells sorted from blood, taken in a trial of the OX40 agonist ivuxolimab. These receptors were obtained from an adult with an advanced solid tumor such as melanoma, head and neck, liver or kidney cancer.

The genes are TRBV7-3 and TRBJ2-3; 8 bases align to TRBD2. CDR3 size: 16 residues. The trim removed 5 bases at V and 7 bases at J, leaving 14 bases unmatched. Germline V lookup: CDR1 SGHTA, CDR2 FQGTGA. This chain's CDR3 is CASSDTATSAAHTQYF. The CDR3 DNA follows: TGTGCCAGCAGCGACACGGCGACTAGCGCTGCTCATACGCAGTATTTT.

This clone showed up just once. V gene TRBV9 combines with J gene TRBJ1-2, with 7 bases that match TRBD1. The germline V gene encodes CDR1 SGDLS and CDR2 YYNGEE. Germline trimming cut 6 bases from V and 6 bases from J; bases unmatched to any gene: 11. This CDR3 has 14 residues. The CDR3 coding sequence is TGTGCCAGCACCGAGAAGGGGGCCTCGGATGGCTACACCTTC. It encodes CASTEKGASDGYTF.

The V call is TRBV9, the J call TRBJ2-3; no reliable D call. Germline V gives CDR1 SGDLS, CDR2 YYNGEE. The CDR3 has 17 residues. V was clipped by 0 bases and J by 0 bases, with 14 bases between them. Written as DNA, the CDR3 is TGTGCCAGCAGCGTAGGTCCCCTGGGAACTAGCACAGATACGCAGTATTTT. Its translation is CASSVGPLGTSTDTQYF.

The J gene is TRBJ1-6, the V gene TRBV18; TRBD1 is a possible D gene (5 bases). Trimming removed 3 bases at V and 7 bases at J, with 10 bases between. The length of the CDR3 is 14 residues. The V gene's germline CDR1 is KGHSH and CDR2 LQKENI. The CDR3 nucleotides are TGTGCCAGCTCACCCCCCGGGGGGAATTCACCCCTCCACTTT. It translates to CASSPPGGNSPLHF.

V is TRBV19 and J is TRBJ2-5; D gene uncertain. Germline CDR1 LNHDA, CDR2 SQIVND (reference sequence). The CDR3 is 12 amino acids. V lost 0 bases and J lost 5, with 4 bases in between. The CDR3, as DNA: TGTGCCAGTAGTATAGATCTCGAGACCCAGTACTTC. It encodes CASSIDLETQYF.

The J gene is TRBJ1-2, the V gene TRBV5-1; 7 bases are a match to TRBD1. V was pared by 3 bases and J by 2 bases, with 7 bases of the junction left unmatched. This CDR3 spans 15 amino acids. The germline gives CDR1 SGHRS, CDR2 YFSETQ. CDR3: CASSSYGTANYGYTF. In nucleotides, the CDR3 is TGCGCCAGCAGCTCCTACGGGACAGCGAACTATGGCTACACCTTC.

The gene calls are TRBV5-4 and TRBJ2-1; 8 nucleotides line up with TRBD1. CDR3 length: 14 residues. Unmatched junction bases numbered 6, after V lost 3 bases and J lost 7 bases. The V gene's germline CDR1 is SGHNT and CDR2 YYREEE (reference sequence). CDR3: CASSSRDRQNEQFF. CDR3 nucleotide sequence: TGTGCCAGCAGCTCTAGGGACAGGCAGAATGAGCAGTTCTTC.

CDR3 residues: CATSRDPTVGTQYF. CDR3 DNA: TGTGCCACCAGCAGAGATCCGACGGTGGGGACCCAGTACTTC. This sequence joins TRBV15 and TRBJ2-5; D remains unclear. Looked up from germline, CDR1 is LNHNV and CDR2 is YYDKDF (reference sequence). V lost 0 bases and J 7 bases, leaving 12 bases between the germline ends. The CDR3 runs 14 residues.

This rearrangement joins TRBV5-6 to TRBJ2-4; 10 bases line up with TRBD1. J gave up 7 bases and V 0 bases, and 7 bases lay outside the gene matches. The CDR3 is made up of 16 amino acids. Germline V gene lookup returns CDR1 SGHDT and CDR2 YYEEEE. The chain's CDR3 is CASSLDVTGGLNIQYF. Written as DNA, the CDR3 is TGTGCCAGCAGCTTGGATGTGACAGGGGGCCTGAACATTCAGTACTTC.

The CDR3 sequence: CASSARPSGGSWGDTQYF. CDR3 coding DNA: TGTGCCAGCAGCGCCAGGCCTAGCGGGGGGTCCTGGGGCGATACGCAGTATTTT. The chain uses TRBV11-2 and TRBJ2-3; 11 bases are shared with TRBD2. V was clipped by 5 bases and J by 6 bases; unmatched bases: 16. CDR3 length: 18 amino acids. Germline loops: CDR1 SGHAT, CDR2 FQNNGV.

This chain joins TRBV19 and TRBJ2-5, with D possibly being TRBD1 or TRBD2 (5 bases each). Germline CDR1 LNHDA, CDR2 SQIVND (reference sequence). Trimming left V 3 bases short and J 2 bases short, with 13 bases between. The length of the CDR3 is 15 residues. CDR3 protein: CASSMLPGPQETQYF. CDR3 nucleotides: TGTGCCAGTAGTATGTTACCGGGACCGCAAGAGACCCAGTACTTC.

The V gene is TRBV11-1, the J gene TRBJ2-5; TRBD1 aligns across 9 bases. The J call may be wrong; the DNA end is better matched by TRBJ2-7. The V gene's germline CDR1 is SGHAT and CDR2 FQDESV (reference sequence). The CDR3 length is 15 residues. This CDR3 reads CASSLGQGWAYEQYF. The CDR3 DNA reads TGTGCCAGCAGCCTGGGACAGGGTTGGGCCTACGAGCAGTACTTC.

This chain joins TRBV27 and TRBJ2-3; TRBD2 agrees at 9 bases. Germline V gene data show CDR1 as MNHEY and CDR2 as SMNVEV (reference sequence). CDR3 size: 17 residues. V lost 5 bases to trimming and J lost 2 bases; unmatched junction nucleotides: 11. The CDR3 DNA sequence: TGTGCCAGCAGTCCCGGGACTAGCCGGTCCCACACAGATACGCAGTATTTT. It yields the protein CASSPGTSRSHTDTQYF.